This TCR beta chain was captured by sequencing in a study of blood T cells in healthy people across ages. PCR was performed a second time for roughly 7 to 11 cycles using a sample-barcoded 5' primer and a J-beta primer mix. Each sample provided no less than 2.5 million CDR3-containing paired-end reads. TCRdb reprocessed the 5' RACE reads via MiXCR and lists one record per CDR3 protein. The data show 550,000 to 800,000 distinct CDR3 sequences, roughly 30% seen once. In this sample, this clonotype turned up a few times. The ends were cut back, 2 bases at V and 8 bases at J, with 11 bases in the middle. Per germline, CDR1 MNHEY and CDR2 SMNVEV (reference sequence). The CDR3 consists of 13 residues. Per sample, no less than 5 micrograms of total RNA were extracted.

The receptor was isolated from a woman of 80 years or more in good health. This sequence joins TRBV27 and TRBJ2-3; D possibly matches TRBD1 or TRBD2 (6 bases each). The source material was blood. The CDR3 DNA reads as TGTGCCAGCAGTTTAAGGGGGGCCGGTACGCAGTATTTT. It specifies CASSLRGAGTQYF.